The TCR beta chain under discussion was sequenced for a study of blood T cell repertoires in COVID-19. Study details: Acute and convalescent COVID-19 samples came from the United States, Italy and Spain.

V lost 2 bases and J lost 2; bases outside the gene matches: 11. From germline, CDR1 is SGDLS and CDR2 YYNGEE. This CDR3 region has 18 residues. Original methodology: Reference gene primer amplification gave nucleated cell count estimates. Repertoires were generated with immunoSEQ multiplex PCR, while TCRdb's copy carries only in-frame clones and drops some. V, J and clone size were drawn from that table, and D and trimming were deduced from the DNA. The repertoire holds 100,000 to 140,000 clones, with roughly 90% as singletons. This TCR derives from a man in his forties with active or convalescent COVID-19. The chain employs TRBV9 and TRBJ1-5; 9 nucleotides align to TRBD1. The sample consisted of peripheral blood. Here the CDR3 reads CASSVQRKGQGGNQPQHF. The CDR3, as DNA: TGTGCCAGCAGCGTCCAGCGTAAGGGACAGGGTGGCAATCAGCCCCAGCATTTT. Filled out from reference TRBV9 and TRBJ1-5, the complete variable domain reads DSGVTQTPKHLITATGQRVTLRCSPRSGDLSVYWYQQSLDQGLQFLIQYYNGEERAKGNILERFSAQQFPDLHSELNLSSLELGDSALYFCASSVQRKGQGGNQPQHFGDGTRLSIL.